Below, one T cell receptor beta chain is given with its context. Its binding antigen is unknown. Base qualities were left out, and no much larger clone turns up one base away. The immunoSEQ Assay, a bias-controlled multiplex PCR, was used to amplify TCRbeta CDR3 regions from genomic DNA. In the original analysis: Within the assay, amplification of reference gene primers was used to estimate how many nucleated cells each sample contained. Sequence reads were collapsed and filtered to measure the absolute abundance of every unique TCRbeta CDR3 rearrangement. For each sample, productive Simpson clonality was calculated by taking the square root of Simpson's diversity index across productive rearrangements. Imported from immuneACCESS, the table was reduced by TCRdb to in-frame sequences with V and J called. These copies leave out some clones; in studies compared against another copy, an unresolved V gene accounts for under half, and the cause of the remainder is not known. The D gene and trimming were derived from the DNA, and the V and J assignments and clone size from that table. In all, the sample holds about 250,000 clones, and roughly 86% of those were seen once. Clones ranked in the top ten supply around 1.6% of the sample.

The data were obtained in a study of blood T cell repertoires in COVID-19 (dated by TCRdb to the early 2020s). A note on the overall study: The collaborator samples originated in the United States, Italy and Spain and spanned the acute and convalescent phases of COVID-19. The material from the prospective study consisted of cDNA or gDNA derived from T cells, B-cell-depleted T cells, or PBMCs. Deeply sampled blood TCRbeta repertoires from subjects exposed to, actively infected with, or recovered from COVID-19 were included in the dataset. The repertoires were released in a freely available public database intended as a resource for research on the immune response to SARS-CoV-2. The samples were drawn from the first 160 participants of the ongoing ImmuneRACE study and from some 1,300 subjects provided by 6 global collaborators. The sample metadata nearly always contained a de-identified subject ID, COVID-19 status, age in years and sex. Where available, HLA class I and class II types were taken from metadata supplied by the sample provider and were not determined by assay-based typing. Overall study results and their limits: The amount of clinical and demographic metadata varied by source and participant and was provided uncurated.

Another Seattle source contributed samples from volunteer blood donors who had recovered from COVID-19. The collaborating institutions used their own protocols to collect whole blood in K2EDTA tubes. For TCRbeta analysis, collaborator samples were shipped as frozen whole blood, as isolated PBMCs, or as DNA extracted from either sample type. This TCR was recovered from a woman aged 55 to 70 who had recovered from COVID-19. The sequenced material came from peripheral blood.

CDR3 loop: CASSQPRGGKLFF. The nucleotides read TGCGCCAGCTCCCAGCCAAGGGGCGGAAAGCTGTTTTTT. The chain is made from TRBV4-3 and TRBJ2-2; TRBD1 could be the D gene, as 5 bases match. The trim is 8 bases for V and 12 bases for J, with a gap of 19 bases between the germline ends. As encoded in the germline V gene, CDR1 is LGHNA while CDR2 is YSLEER. CDR3 length: 13 amino acids, cysteine to phenylalanine. The only DNA kept is the CDR3, 39 bases in frame from the first base.